This entry lists 10 T cell receptor beta chains sequenced from one sample in a study of cytomegalovirus exposure and HLA in healthy donors (dated by TCRdb to 2016 to 2017). The method behind the library was the immunoSEQ multiplex PCR assay. A mixture of 60 forward primers for TCR Vbeta segments and 13 reverse primers for TCR Jbeta segments was used in the multiplex PCR. Sourced from immuneACCESS, this table was stored by TCRdb with only in-frame sequences that have V and J called. A share of the clones is absent; for the studies checked, an unresolved V gene accounts for under half, and the remainder has no known explanation. The sample records approximately 170,000 clones, more than 70% of which are singletons. Of the sample, about 1.6% is held by the ten largest clones. The specimen was PBMCs. The receptor source for this set is a male donor in good health and CMV-seronegative.

The CDR3 loop reads CASSNAGQGVNEQFF. CDR3 in DNA: TGTGCCAGTAGCAACGCAGGACAGGGGGTCAATGAGCAGTTCTTC. The J gene is TRBJ2-1, the V gene TRBV19, with 10 bases fitting TRBD1. Germline CDR1 and CDR2: LNHDA and SQIVND (reference sequence). The junction had 8 bases not matched to a gene; V was cut back by 6 bases and J by 6 bases. The CDR3 sequence is 15 residues long.

The chain couples TRBV5-1 to TRBJ2-7, with 9 bases lining up with TRBD1. The V gene's germline CDR1 is SGHRS and CDR2 YFSETQ. This CDR3 comprises 13 residues. V dropped 4 bases and J dropped 4; count of bases not matched to a gene: 3. The CDR3 loop reads CASSMTGGYEQYF. In nucleotides, the CDR3 is TGCGCCAGCAGCATGACAGGGGGGTACGAGCAGTACTTC. The complete variable domain, with remaining parts taken from reference TRBV5-1 and TRBJ2-7, reads KAGVTQTPRYLIKTRGQQVTLSCSPISGHRSVSWYQQTPGQGLQFLFEYFSETQRNKGNFPGRFSGRQFSNSRSEMNVSTLELGDSALYLCASSMTGGYEQYFGPGTRLTVT.

The rearrangement links TRBV29-1 to TRBJ2-7, with 7 bases fitting TRBD2. Germline CDR1 is SQVTM and CDR2 is ANQGSEA. The CDR3 spans 13 residues. The V segment lost 4 bases and the J segment 6 bases; nucleotides outside the gene matches: 9. CDR3 sequence (DNA): TGCAGCGTTGTAAATAGGAGGGAGGGCGAGCAGTACTTC. It yields the protein CSVVNRREGEQYF.

V usage is TRBV23-1 and J usage is TRBJ2-7; tentatively, D is TRBD2 (7 bases). TRBV23-1 is recorded as an ORF, its role being uncertain. Trimming stripped 0 bases from V and 2 bases from J, with 35 bases between. The CDR3 spans 23 residues. The DNA for the CDR3 is TGCGCCAGCAGTCAATCGGGCGGGGGCGAACCCAAAGTACAAGCGGGGCCTACCTACGAGCAGTACTTC. It is translated as CASSQSGGGEPKVQAGPTYEQYF.

This sequence joins TRBV7-2 and TRBJ2-7; no definite D call. Germline V gives CDR1 SGHTA, CDR2 FQGNSA. The length of the CDR3 is 11 residues. The ends were cut back, 5 bases at V and 2 bases at J, with 4 bases in the middle. CDR3 region: CASSPAYEQYF. DNA of the CDR3: TGTGCCAGCAGCCCCGCCTACGAGCAGTACTTC.

This chain joins TRBV6-6 and TRBJ2-7, with TRBD2 as a possible D gene (6 bases). This CDR3 is 14 amino acids long. Trimming removed 6 bases from V and 3 bases from J, with 15 bases in between. The germline V gene encodes CDR1 MNHNY and CDR2 SVGAGI (reference sequence). CDR3 region: CASRLTSGFYEQYF. In nucleotides, the CDR3 is TGTGCCAGCAGACTGACTAGTGGATTCTACGAGCAGTACTTC.

The chain carries TRBV7-6 and TRBJ2-7; D might be TRBD2 (5 bases). Germline CDR1 is SGHVS and CDR2 is FNYEAQ. The CDR3 covers 11 residues. Trimming pared 5 bases from V and 7 bases from J, leaving 9 bases between. The CDR3 reads CASSEGLEQYF. The CDR3 coding sequence is TGTGCCAGCAGCGAGGGCTTAGAGCAGTACTTC.

The chain links TRBV11-2 to TRBJ2-7; 8 bases line up with TRBD1. The V gene's germline CDR1 is SGHAT and CDR2 FQNNGV. V shed 4 bases and J 0 bases; nucleotides not matched to a gene: 8. This CDR3 is built from 16 residues. The CDR3 loop reads CASSSRGRRSSYEQYF. Written as DNA, the CDR3 is TGTGCCAGCAGCTCCAGGGGGCGGAGGAGCTCCTACGAGCAGTACTTC.

Details on this clone: One end of the junction does not line up with germline, which may come from a read error. This chain connects TRBV7-9 to TRBJ2-5, with D perhaps TRBD1 (5 bases). The CDR3 is made up of 19 amino acids. The germline V gene has CDR1 SEHNR and CDR2 FQNEAQ (reference sequence). CDR3: CSSSLWFSGLGSGQETQYF. The CDR3 DNA follows: TGTTCCAGCAGCTTATGGTTCTCAGGGTTGGGATCCGGCCAAGAGACCCAGTACTTC.

This chain connects TRBV9 to TRBJ2-5; TRBD1 aligns across 7 bases. The germline V gene has CDR1 SGDLS and CDR2 YYNGEE. The ends lost 0 bases at V and 2 bases at J; junction bases unmatched: 1. CDR3 length: 14 amino acids. CDR3 sequence: CASSVGGQQETQYF. DNA for the CDR3: TGTGCCAGCAGCGTAGGGGGACAGCAAGAGACCCAGTACTTC.